This entry is about one T cell receptor beta chain. What it binds is unknown. The sample holds other DNA sequences that translate to the same CDR3. The CDR3 covers 13 residues. Germline-derived CDR1 and CDR2 are MNHEY and SMNVEV (reference sequence). Trimming stripped 6 bases from V and 5 bases from J, with 13 bases between. These data come from a study of cytomegalovirus exposure and HLA in healthy donors. For the study at large: T cells numbering around 200 million yielded some 120 million unique TCR beta sequences in an earlier analysis. Tens of millions of unique TCRs from HLA-typed donors were held in an early release of data.

The PCR employed 60 Vbeta primers together with 13 Jbeta primers. Libraries were prepared by immunoSEQ multiplex PCR; TCRdb keeps only in-frame clonotypes and omits some of them. The repertoire includes under 140,000 clones, about 86% of them detected once, and more than 1.5% sits in the top ten. Overall study results and limits: Links to common viral pathogens appeared, in a later analysis, for several of the most significant clusters.

Material for sequencing was PBMCs. The source of this sequence is a middle-aged man in good health and CMV-seronegative. The rearrangement joins TRBV27 to TRBJ2-5, with D tentatively TRBD2 (6 bases). CDR3 loop: CASSPTGRETQYF. The CDR3 region has the DNA TGTGCCAGCAGCCCGACGGGGAGGGAGACCCAGTACTTC.